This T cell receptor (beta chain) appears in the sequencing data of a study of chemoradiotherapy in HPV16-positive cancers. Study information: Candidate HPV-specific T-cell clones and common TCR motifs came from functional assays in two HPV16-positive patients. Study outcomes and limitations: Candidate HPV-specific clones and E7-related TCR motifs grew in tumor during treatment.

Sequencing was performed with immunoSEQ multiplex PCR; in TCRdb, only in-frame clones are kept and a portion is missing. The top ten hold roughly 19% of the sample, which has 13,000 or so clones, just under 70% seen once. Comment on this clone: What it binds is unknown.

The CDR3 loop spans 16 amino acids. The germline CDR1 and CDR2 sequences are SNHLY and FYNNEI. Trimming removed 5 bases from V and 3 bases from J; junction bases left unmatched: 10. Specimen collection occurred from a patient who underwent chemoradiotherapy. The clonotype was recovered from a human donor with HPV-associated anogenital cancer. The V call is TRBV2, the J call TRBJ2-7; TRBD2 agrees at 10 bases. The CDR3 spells CASSPRGAGGFYEQYF. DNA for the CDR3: TGTGCCAGCAGTCCTCGGGGAGCGGGGGGGTTCTACGAGCAGTACTTC.